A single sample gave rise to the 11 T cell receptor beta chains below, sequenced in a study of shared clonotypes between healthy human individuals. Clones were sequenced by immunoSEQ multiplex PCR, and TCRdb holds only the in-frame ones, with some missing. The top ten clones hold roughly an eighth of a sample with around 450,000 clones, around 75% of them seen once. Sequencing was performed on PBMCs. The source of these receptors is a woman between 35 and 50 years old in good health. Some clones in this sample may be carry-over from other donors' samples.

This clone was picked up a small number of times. Here the CDR3 DNA reads TGCGCCAGCAGCCAAGCGGGGGGACGGCGCACTGAAGCTTTCTTT. Amino acids: CASSQAGGRRTEAFF. The J gene is TRBJ1-1, the V gene TRBV4-1, with D perhaps TRBD1 (5 bases). CDR3 length: 15 residues. From germline, CDR1 is MGHRA and CDR2 YSYEKL. Deletions cut 1 base from V and 4 bases from J, with 13 bases between.

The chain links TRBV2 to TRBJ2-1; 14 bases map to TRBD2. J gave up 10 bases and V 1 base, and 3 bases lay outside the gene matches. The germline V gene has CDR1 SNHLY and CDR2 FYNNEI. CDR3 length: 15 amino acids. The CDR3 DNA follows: TGTGCCAGCAGTGAAGGGACTAGCGGGAGGCACGAGCAGTTCTTC. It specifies CASSEGTSGRHEQFF.

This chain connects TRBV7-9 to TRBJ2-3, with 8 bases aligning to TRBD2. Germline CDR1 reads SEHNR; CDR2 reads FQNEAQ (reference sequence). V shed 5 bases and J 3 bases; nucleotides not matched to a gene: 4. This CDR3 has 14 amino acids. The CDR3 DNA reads TGTGCCAGCAGCCGGGAGGGCCATACAGATACGCAGTATTTT. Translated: CASSREGHTDTQYF.

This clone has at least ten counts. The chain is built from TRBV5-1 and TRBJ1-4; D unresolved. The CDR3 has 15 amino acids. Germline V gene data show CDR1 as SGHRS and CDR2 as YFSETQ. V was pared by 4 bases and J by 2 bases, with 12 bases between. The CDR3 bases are TGCGCCAGCAGCGCCAGTCCGGGCACTAATGAAAAACTGTTTTTT. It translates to CASSASPGTNEKLFF.

The CDR3 coding sequence is TGCGCCAGCAGCTCACAGAGGGACGGTGAGCAGTTCTTC. This encodes CASSSQRDGEQFF. The chain is built from TRBV10-1 and TRBJ2-1; either TRBD1 or TRBD2 may fit D (5 bases each). V was pared by 6 bases and J by 9 bases, with 15 bases between. Germline CDR1 and CDR2: WNHNN and SYGVQD (reference sequence). CDR3 size: 13 residues.

In DNA, the CDR3 is TGCGCCAGCACCTCGGGGACGGGGAACTATGGCTACACCTTC. This encodes CASTSGTGNYGYTF. This rearrangement joins TRBV5-1 to TRBJ1-2; maybe TRBD1 (5 bases). The CDR3 length is 14 residues. Germline V gene sequence: CDR1 SGHRS, CDR2 YFSETQ. Trimming stripped 6 bases from V and 2 bases from J, with 14 bases between.

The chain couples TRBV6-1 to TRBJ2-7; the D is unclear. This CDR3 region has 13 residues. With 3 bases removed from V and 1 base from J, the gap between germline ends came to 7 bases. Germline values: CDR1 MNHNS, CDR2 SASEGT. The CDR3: CASSDILSYEQYF. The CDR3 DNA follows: TGTGCCAGCAGTGATATACTTTCCTACGAGCAGTACTTC.

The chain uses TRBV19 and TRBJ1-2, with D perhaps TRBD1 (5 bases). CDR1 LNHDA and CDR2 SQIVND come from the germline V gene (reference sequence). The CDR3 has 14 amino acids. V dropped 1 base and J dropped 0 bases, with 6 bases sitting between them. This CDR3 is CASSIARANYGYTF. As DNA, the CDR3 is TGTGCCAGTAGTATAGCCAGGGCTAACTATGGCTACACCTTC. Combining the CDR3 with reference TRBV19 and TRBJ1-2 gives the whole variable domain DGGITQSPKYLFRKEGQNVTLSCEQNLNHDAMYWYRQDPGQGLRLIYYSQIVNDFQKGDIAEGYSVSREKKESFPLTVTSAQKNPTAFYLCASSIARANYGYTFGSGTRLTVV.

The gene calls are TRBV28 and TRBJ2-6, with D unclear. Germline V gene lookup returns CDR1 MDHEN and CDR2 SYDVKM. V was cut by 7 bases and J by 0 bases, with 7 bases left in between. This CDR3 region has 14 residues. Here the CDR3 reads CASTLGSGANVLTF. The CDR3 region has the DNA TGTGCCAGCACCTTGGGCTCTGGGGCCAACGTCCTGACTTTC.

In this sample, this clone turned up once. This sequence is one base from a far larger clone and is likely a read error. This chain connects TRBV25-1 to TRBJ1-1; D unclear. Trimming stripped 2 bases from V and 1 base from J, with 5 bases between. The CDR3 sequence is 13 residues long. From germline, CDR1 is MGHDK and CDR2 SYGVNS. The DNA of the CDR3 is TGTGCCAGCAGTGAACAGGCGAACACTGAAGCTTTCTTT. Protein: CASSEQANTEAFF.

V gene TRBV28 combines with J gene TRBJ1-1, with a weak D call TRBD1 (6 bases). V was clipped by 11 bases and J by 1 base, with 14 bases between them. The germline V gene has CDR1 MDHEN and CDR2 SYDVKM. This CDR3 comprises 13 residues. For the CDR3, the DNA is TGTGCCGAAAAGGACAGAAAGAACACTGAAGCTTTCTTT. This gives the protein CAEKDRKNTEAFF.